These 21 T cell receptor beta chains share one sample of origin, sequenced in a study of OX40 agonist ivuxolimab in advanced cancers. TCRdb's copy holds only in-frame clones and misses some; the assay was immunoSEQ multiplex PCR. This table has more than 65,000 clones, around 90% appearing once. The sequencing here drew on CD4+ or CD8+ T cells sorted from blood, taken in a trial of the OX40 agonist ivuxolimab. All receptors derive from an adult with an advanced solid tumor such as melanoma, head and neck, liver or kidney cancer.

This clone appeared a few times. This chain links TRBV21-1 with TRBJ1-5. TRBV21-1 is a recognized pseudogene. CDR3 length equals 18 residues. CDR3 in amino acids: CASSKVLVRRTGNQPQHF. DNA for the CDR3: TGTGCCAGCAGCAAAGTCTTGGTCAGGCGGACGGGCAATCAGCCCCAGCATTTT.

The rearrangement links TRBV30 to TRBJ2-1, with D unresolved. Germline CDR1 is GTSNPN and CDR2 is SVGIG (reference sequence). Trimming removed 2 bases from V and 8 bases from J, with 10 bases in between. The CDR3 sequence is 12 residues long. CDR3 in DNA: TGTGCCTGGAGTATACGAGGCTATGAGCAGTTCTTC. Translation gives CAWSIRGYEQFF.

This chain links TRBV6-6 with TRBJ2-1, with D perhaps TRBD1 or TRBD2 (7 bases each). Trimming pared 2 bases from V and 4 bases from J, leaving 15 bases between. The CDR3 extends over 16 amino acids. CDR1 and CDR2 from the germline V gene are MNHNY and SVGAGI (reference sequence). Here the CDR3 reads CASSYRWEGAYNEQFF. As DNA, the CDR3 is TGTGCCAGCAGTTACAGGTGGGAGGGGGCTTACAATGAGCAGTTCTTC.

This rearrangement joins TRBV18 to TRBJ1-1, with D hard to call. Looked up from germline, CDR1 is KGHSH and CDR2 is LQKENI. V lost 2 bases and J 4 bases, leaving 11 bases between the germline ends. The CDR3 loop spans 14 amino acids. CDR3 nucleotides: TGTGCCAGCTCACCAAATCAGTTCTCCACTGAAGCTTTCTTT. It yields the protein CASSPNQFSTEAFF. The full variable domain, with the rest looked up from reference TRBV18 and TRBJ1-1, is NAGVMQNPRHLVRRRGQEARLRCSPMKGHSHVYWYRQLPEEGLKFMVYLQKENIIDESGMPKERFSAEFPKEGPSILRIQQVVRGDSAAYFCASSPNQFSTEAFFGQGTRLTVV.

The genes are TRBV9 and TRBJ2-5; 7 bases match TRBD1. V lost 0 bases to trimming and J lost 5 bases; unmatched junction nucleotides: 7. The CDR3 totals 15 residues. Germline V gene lookup returns CDR1 SGDLS and CDR2 YYNGEE. The DNA of the CDR3 is TGTGCCAGCAGCGTAGTGCTAGGGGGCGTGGAGACCCAGTACTTC. Translation gives CASSVVLGGVETQYF.

The V call is TRBV7-9, the J call TRBJ1-1, with 7 positions matching TRBD1. Germline trimming cut 5 bases from V and 1 base from J; bases unmatched to any gene: 4. The germline gives CDR1 SEHNR, CDR2 FQNEAQ (reference sequence). The CDR3 is 14 amino acids. The CDR3 loop reads CASSHTGENTEAFF. In DNA form, the CDR3 reads TGTGCCAGCAGCCATACAGGGGAGAACACTGAAGCTTTCTTT.

The genes are TRBV7-2 and TRBJ2-3; 10 nucleotides match TRBD2. J gave up 3 bases and V 2 bases, and 8 bases lay outside the gene matches. The CDR3 contains 17 residues. Per the germline V gene, CDR1 is SGHTA and CDR2 is FQGNSA. The CDR3 region has the DNA TGTGCCAGCAGCTTAAGTGCCAGGACTAGCGGTACAGATACGCAGTATTTT. The encoded protein is CASSLSARTSGTDTQYF.

The chain joins TRBV18 to TRBJ2-4; D perhaps matches TRBD1 (5 bases). CDR1 KGHSH and CDR2 LQKENI come from the germline V gene. V lost 4 bases, J lost 0 bases, and 16 bases lay in between. The CDR3 extends over 17 amino acids. This chain's CDR3 is CASSLFTGKAAKNIQYF. In nucleotides, the CDR3 is TGTGCCAGCTCACTCTTTACAGGCAAGGCAGCCAAAAACATTCAGTACTTC.

J is TRBJ1-5 and V is TRBV19, with D perhaps TRBD1 (5 bases). Germline lookup yields CDR1 LNHDA and CDR2 SQIVND (reference sequence). Deletions cut 5 bases from V and 0 bases from J, with 17 bases between. The CDR3 spans 17 residues. The CDR3, as DNA: TGTGCCAGTAGTTCGGGGACCACGGTAATTAGCAATCAGCCCCAGCATTTT. It encodes CASSSGTTVISNQPQHF.

This clone appeared once. The V and J genes are TRBV28 and TRBJ1-2; 12 nucleotides align to TRBD1. The junction had 11 bases not matched to a gene; V was cut back by 2 bases and J by 4 bases. The CDR3 has 18 residues. CDR1 and CDR2 (germline): MDHEN, SYDVKM. The CDR3 nucleotides are TGTGCCAGCAGTTTAGGGACAGGGGGCGAAGGGCTTCTCTATGGCTACACCTTC. Protein sequence: CASSLGTGGEGLLYGYTF.

This chain uses TRBV5-4 with TRBJ2-3; 7 bases agree with TRBD1. The CDR3 is 14 residues long. CDR1 and CDR2 (germline): SGHNT, YYREEE (reference sequence). J was trimmed by 3 bases and V by 0 bases; bases with no gene match: 1. The CDR3 reads CASSLDRGTDTQYF. DNA of the CDR3: TGTGCCAGCAGCTTGGACAGGGGAACAGATACGCAGTATTTT. Filled out from reference TRBV5-4 and TRBJ2-3, the complete variable domain reads ETGVTQSPTHLIKTRGQQVTLRCSSQSGHNTVSWYQQALGQGPQFIFQYYREEENGRGNFPPRFSGLQFPNYSSELNVNALELDDSALYLCASSLDRGTDTQYFGPGTRLTVL.

CDR3 bases: TGTGCCAGCAGCTCCCTAGCGATTAGCACAGATACGCAGTATTTT. Its translation is CASSSLAISTDTQYF. The rearrangement links TRBV7-9 to TRBJ2-3; tentative D call: TRBD2 (6 bases). The V gene lost 4 bases and the J gene lost 0 bases, with 11 bases spanning the gap. This CDR3 is built from 15 residues. The germline V gene has CDR1 SEHNR and CDR2 FQNEAQ (reference sequence).

The chain uses TRBV5-4 and TRBJ1-1, with 7 bases fitting TRBD1. The CDR3 covers 14 residues. CDR1 and CDR2 from the germline V gene are SGHNT and YYREEE (reference sequence). V lost 4 bases to trimming and J lost 7 bases; unmatched junction nucleotides: 10. In DNA form, the CDR3 reads TGTGCCAGCAGCCGCCCAGCCGACAGGGATGAAGCTTTCTTT. Its translation: CASSRPADRDEAFF.

The chain is built from TRBV11-2 and TRBJ1-2; D gene unclear. CDR1 and CDR2 (germline): SGHAT, FQNNGV. The CDR3 runs 14 residues. Trimming stripped 1 base from V and 8 bases from J, with 14 bases between. The chain's CDR3 is CASSLVIGNQGYTF. The CDR3 coding sequence is TGTGCCAGCAGCTTAGTTATTGGCAATCAAGGCTACACCTTC.

This chain joins TRBV6-6 and TRBJ2-7; 8 bases match TRBD2. The trim removed 10 bases at V and 1 base at J, leaving 9 bases unmatched. Germline V lookup: CDR1 MNHNY, CDR2 SVGAGI (reference sequence). The CDR3 has 14 amino acids. CDR3 DNA: TGTGCCACCCTACCTAGCGGGCGATCCTACGAGCAGTACTTC. It encodes CATLPSGRSYEQYF.

This chain uses TRBV28 with TRBJ1-2; 8 bases line up with TRBD1. The CDR3 runs 15 residues. Per germline, CDR1 MDHEN and CDR2 SYDVKM. The ends lost 3 bases at V and 4 bases at J; junction bases unmatched: 7. CDR3 sequence: CASSFSDRGFYGYTF. CDR3 sequence (DNA): TGTGCCAGCAGTTTCTCCGACAGGGGATTCTATGGCTACACCTTC.

This sequence joins TRBV6-5 and TRBJ2-2; D is ambiguous. This CDR3 has 13 amino acids. Germline CDR1 is MNHEY and CDR2 is SVGAGI. V was shortened by 5 bases and J by 4 bases, with 8 bases between the two germline ends. This chain's CDR3 is CASSRSFTGELFF. CDR3 in DNA: TGTGCCAGCAGTAGATCATTCACCGGGGAGCTGTTTTTT.

This clone was recorded only once. The chain carries TRBV10-3 and TRBJ2-2; D is tentatively TRBD1 or TRBD2 (6 bases each). This CDR3 comprises 16 residues. CDR1 is ENHRY, CDR2 SYGVKD, per germline. V was shortened by 5 bases and J by 0 bases, with 13 bases between the two germline ends. The DNA for the CDR3 is TGTGCCATCAGTCACGGGGGCAGAACGAACACCGGGGAGCTGTTTTTT. Translating it yields CAISHGGRTNTGELFF.

A remark on this clone: The DNA is left out, because the CDR3 cannot be placed on it with certainty; the CDR3 is given as TCRdb lists it. V is TRBV21-1 and J is TRBJ2-2; the table's D call, TRBD2, was not checked against the DNA. TRBV21-1 represents a pseudogene. The CDR3 contains 16 residues when both ends are counted. The CDR3: CASIVAGGANTGELFF.

The V gene is TRBV9, the J gene TRBJ1-4; no definite D call. The V end was cut by 0 bases, the J end by 11 bases, with 17 bases between. Germline-derived CDR1 and CDR2 are SGDLS and YYNGEE. CDR3 length equals 15 residues. The CDR3 here is CASSVGREASGKLFF. The CDR3 DNA reads as TGTGCCAGCAGCGTAGGGCGGGAGGCTTCGGGGAAACTGTTTTTT.

This sequence joins TRBV7-2 and TRBJ2-2, with 7 nucleotides matching TRBD1. The length of the CDR3 is 16 residues. Germline values: CDR1 SGHTA, CDR2 FQGNSA. J lost 1 base, V lost 5 bases, and 7 bases had no gene match. The chain's CDR3 is CASSNRDSRNTGELFF. The CDR3 nucleotides are TGTGCCAGCAGCAACCGGGACAGTAGGAACACCGGGGAGCTGTTTTTT. Together with reference TRBV7-2 and TRBJ2-2, the CDR3 gives the full variable domain: GAGVSQSPSNKVTEKGKDVELRCDPISGHTALYWYRQSLGQGLEFLIYFQGNSAPDKSGLPSDRFSAERTGGSVSTLTIQRTQQEDSAVYLCASSNRDSRNTGELFFGEGSRLTVL.